Listed below are T cell receptor beta chains from one sample, sequenced in a study of shared clonotypes between healthy human individuals. Using immunoSEQ multiplex PCR, the repertoire was profiled, and TCRdb retains in-frame clones only, with some absent. The data show some 500,000 clones, around 96% seen once. Sequencing was performed on naive CD4+ T cells sorted from blood. These receptors were obtained from a woman under 40 in good health. Each CDR3 is given with its conserved first and last residue. A D gene is named only where the DNA matches it firmly. Some rows have no size entry. The others give once, few or many, or a class for an expanded clone.

clone_size: once; d_call: -; v_call: TRBV5-1; j_call: TRBJ1-4; cdr3_aa: CASRGEANEKLFF; cdr3_nt: TGCGCCAGCAGGGGGGAAGCTAATGAAAAACTGTTTTTT
clone_size: -; d_call: -; v_call: TRBV7-6; j_call: TRBJ2-2; cdr3_aa: CASRSEGRSNTGELFF; cdr3_nt: TGTGCCAGCAGGTCAGAGGGTCGGTCCAACACCGGGGAGCTGTTTTTT
clone_size: -; d_call: TRBD2; v_call: TRBV28; j_call: TRBJ2-1; cdr3_aa: CASREGTSGTSYNEQFF; cdr3_nt: TGTGCCAGCAGAGAAGGAACTAGCGGAACCTCCTACAATGAGCAGTTCTTC
clone_size: -; d_call: -; v_call: TRBV5-1; j_call: TRBJ2-1; cdr3_aa: CASSLSLGSSYNEQFF; cdr3_nt: TGCGCCAGCAGCTTGAGTCTTGGCTCTTCCTACAATGAGCAGTTCTTC
clone_size: -; d_call: -; v_call: TRBV5-1; j_call: TRBJ2-5; cdr3_aa: CASSLDQETQYF; cdr3_nt: TGCGCCAGCAGCTTAGATCAAGAGACCCAGTACTTC
clone_size: -; d_call: -; v_call: TRBV28; j_call: TRBJ1-1; cdr3_aa: CAIREVDTEAFF; cdr3_nt: TGTGCCATCCGGGAAGTAGACACTGAAGCTTTCTTT
clone_size: -; d_call: -; v_call: TRBV11-2; j_call: TRBJ2-5; cdr3_aa: CASSLGGRTEETQYF; cdr3_nt: TGTGCCAGCAGCTTAGGAGGGAGAACGGAAGAGACCCAGTACTTC
clone_size: -; d_call: -; v_call: TRBV9; j_call: TRBJ2-4; cdr3_aa: CASSPRPGSDIQYF; cdr3_nt: TGTGCCAGCAGCCCTCGACCGGGATCGGACATTCAGTACTTC
clone_size: -; d_call: TRBD1; v_call: TRBV11-2; j_call: TRBJ2-7; cdr3_aa: CASSFRTGIPYEQYF; cdr3_nt: TGTGCCAGCAGCTTTCGGACAGGGATCCCCTACGAGCAGTACTTC
clone_size: -; d_call: -; v_call: TRBV19; j_call: TRBJ1-4; cdr3_aa: CASSPGVTNEKLFF; cdr3_nt: TGTGCCAGTAGCCCAGGGGTGACTAATGAAAAACTGTTTTTT
clone_size: -; d_call: TRBD1; v_call: TRBV18; j_call: TRBJ2-2; cdr3_aa: CASSPSAGETGFTGELFF; cdr3_nt: TGTGCCAGCTCACCCTCCGCGGGCGAGACAGGGTTCACCGGGGAGCTGTTTTTT
clone_size: -; d_call: -; v_call: TRBV5-8; j_call: TRBJ2-7; cdr3_aa: CASSLAGRGPYEQYF; cdr3_nt: TGTGCCAGCAGCTTGGCCGGTCGGGGACCCTACGAGCAGTACTTC
clone_size: -; d_call: TRBD1; v_call: TRBV7-8; j_call: TRBJ1-2; cdr3_aa: CASSISGTGKYGYTF; cdr3_nt: TGTGCCAGCAGCATTTCCGGGACAGGGAAGTATGGCTACACCTTC
clone_size: -; d_call: TRBD1; v_call: TRBV28; j_call: TRBJ2-3; cdr3_aa: CASQPRGTGKSDTQYF; cdr3_nt: TGTGCCAGCCAACCCAGAGGGACAGGGAAGTCAGATACGCAGTATTTT
clone_size: -; d_call: -; v_call: TRBV1; j_call: TRBJ2-1; cdr3_aa: CTSSATGTSFSSYNEQFF; cdr3_nt: TGCACCAGCAGCGCTACCGGGACTAGTTTCAGCTCCTACAATGAGCAGTTCTTC
clone_size: -; d_call: -; v_call: TRBV28; j_call: TRBJ2-1; cdr3_aa: CASSLVYNEQFF; cdr3_nt: TGTGCCAGCAGTTTGGTCTACAATGAGCAGTTCTTC
clone_size: -; d_call: -; v_call: TRBV5-6; j_call: TRBJ2-5; cdr3_aa: CASSKDGETQYF; cdr3_nt: TGTGCCAGCAGCAAGGACGGGGAGACCCAGTACTTC
clone_size: -; d_call: -; v_call: TRBV10-1; j_call: TRBJ2-5; cdr3_aa: CASSGNRVGTQYF; cdr3_nt: TGCGCCAGCAGTGGAAACAGGGTGGGGACCCAGTACTTC
clone_size: -; d_call: TRBD2; v_call: TRBV7-6; j_call: TRBJ2-2; cdr3_aa: CASSLSGEINTGELFF; cdr3_nt: TGTGCCAGCAGCTTAAGCGGGGAAATTAACACCGGGGAGCTGTTTTTT
clone_size: -; d_call: -; v_call: TRBV7-9; j_call: TRBJ2-5; cdr3_aa: CASSPGQLQETQYF; cdr3_nt: TGTGCCAGCAGCCCTGGACAACTCCAAGAGACCCAGTACTTC
clone_size: once; d_call: TRBD2; v_call: TRBV19; j_call: TRBJ2-7; cdr3_aa: CASRPTSGGDYEQYF; cdr3_nt: TGTGCCAGTAGACCTACTAGCGGGGGGGACTACGAGCAGTACTTC
clone_size: once; d_call: TRBD1; v_call: TRBV4-2; j_call: TRBJ2-5; cdr3_aa: CASSQVGGQQETQYF; cdr3_nt: TGTGCCAGCAGCCAAGTAGGGGGACAGCAAGAGACCCAGTACTTC
clone_size: -; d_call: -; v_call: TRBV27; j_call: TRBJ1-2; cdr3_aa: CASSLLGSKVWGYTF; cdr3_nt: TGTGCCAGCAGTTTATTAGGGAGTAAGGTTTGGGGCTACACCTTC
clone_size: -; d_call: TRBD1; v_call: TRBV2; j_call: TRBJ1-2; cdr3_aa: CASSLGQGDYGYTF; cdr3_nt: TGTGCCAGCAGCCTGGGACAGGGTGACTATGGCTACACCTTC
clone_size: -; d_call: -; v_call: TRBV28; j_call: TRBJ2-7; cdr3_aa: CASSLLGREQYF; cdr3_nt: TGTGCCAGCTCCCTGTTGGGGCGGGAGCAGTACTTC
clone_size: -; d_call: -; v_call: TRBV6-1; j_call: TRBJ2-5; cdr3_aa: CASSEWGGRTQYF; cdr3_nt: TGTGCCAGCAGTGAGTGGGGGGGCAGGACCCAGTACTTC
clone_size: -; d_call: -; v_call: TRBV28; j_call: TRBJ1-1; cdr3_aa: CASSLGSGWGVSTEAFF; cdr3_nt: TGTGCCAGCAGTTTGGGGAGCGGGTGGGGGGTGAGCACTGAAGCTTTCTTT
clone_size: -; d_call: -; v_call: TRBV30; j_call: TRBJ2-2; cdr3_aa: CAWSAGAGELFF; cdr3_nt: TGTGCCTGGAGTGCCGGGGCCGGGGAGCTGTTTTTT
clone_size: -; d_call: TRBD2; v_call: TRBV6-4; j_call: TRBJ2-1; cdr3_aa: CASSDLPSGGEQFF; cdr3_nt: TGTGCCAGCAGTGACCTGCCTTCGGGGGGTGAGCAGTTCTTC
clone_size: -; d_call: -; v_call: TRBV19; j_call: TRBJ2-7; cdr3_aa: CASSGSGTVYEQYF; cdr3_nt: TGTGCCAGTAGCGGATCCGGGACGGTCTACGAGCAGTACTTC
clone_size: -; d_call: -; v_call: TRBV2; j_call: TRBJ1-5; cdr3_aa: CASTQEDGSNQPQHF; cdr3_nt: TGTGCCAGCACCCAGGAGGACGGGAGCAATCAGCCCCAGCATTTT
clone_size: -; d_call: -; v_call: TRBV14; j_call: TRBJ1-2; cdr3_aa: CASSLITDSNYGYTF; cdr3_nt: TGTGCCAGCAGCCTCATCACGGACAGTAACTATGGCTACACCTTC
clone_size: -; d_call: TRBD1; v_call: TRBV11-2; j_call: TRBJ2-2; cdr3_aa: CASSSRQGNTGELFF; cdr3_nt: TGTGCCAGCAGCTCGAGACAGGGGAACACCGGGGAGCTGTTTTTT
clone_size: -; d_call: TRBD1; v_call: TRBV7-9; j_call: TRBJ2-7; cdr3_aa: CASSPTGYEQYF; cdr3_nt: TGTGCCAGCAGCCCGACAGGGTACGAGCAGTACTTC
clone_size: -; d_call: -; v_call: TRBV6-5; j_call: TRBJ1-3; cdr3_aa: CASKVSGTSGNTIYF; cdr3_nt: TGTGCCAGCAAGGTATCAGGCACCTCTGGAAACACCATATATTTT
clone_size: -; d_call: -; v_call: TRBV5-1; j_call: TRBJ2-7; cdr3_aa: CASSLVSLAEPYEQYF; cdr3_nt: TGCGCCAGCAGCTTGGTTTCTTTAGCTGAACCCTACGAGCAGTACTTC
clone_size: -; d_call: TRBD1; v_call: TRBV2; j_call: TRBJ1-2; cdr3_aa: CASRQQGEGGYTF; cdr3_nt: TGTGCCAGCAGGCAACAGGGGGAAGGTGGCTACACCTTC
clone_size: -; d_call: -; v_call: TRBV7-7; j_call: TRBJ2-2; cdr3_aa: CASSPNLVWSGELFF; cdr3_nt: TGTGCCAGCAGCCCCAATCTTGTGTGGTCCGGGGAGCTGTTTTTT
clone_size: -; d_call: -; v_call: TRBV7-8; j_call: TRBJ1-1; cdr3_aa: CASGETLSTEAFF; cdr3_nt: TGTGCCAGTGGTGAGACGCTTTCCACTGAAGCTTTCTTT
clone_size: -; d_call: -; v_call: TRBV7-8; j_call: TRBJ1-1; cdr3_aa: CASSLDRVGTEAFF; cdr3_nt: TGTGCCAGCAGCTTAGACAGGGTGGGCACTGAAGCTTTCTTT
clone_size: -; d_call: TRBD2; v_call: TRBV5-4; j_call: TRBJ2-3; cdr3_aa: CASTERGGTDTQYF; cdr3_nt: TGTGCCAGCACGGAGCGGGGTGGCACAGATACGCAGTATTTT
clone_size: -; d_call: TRBD2; v_call: TRBV7-8; j_call: TRBJ2-1; cdr3_aa: CASSLAGLGAGVGYNEQFF; cdr3_nt: TGTGCCAGCAGCTTAGCGGGGCTAGGAGCGGGAGTGGGCTACAATGAGCAGTTCTTC
clone_size: -; d_call: -; v_call: TRBV10-1; j_call: TRBJ2-7; cdr3_aa: CASIKGCYEQYF; cdr3_nt: TGCGCCAGCATTAAAGGGTGCTACGAGCAGTACTTC
clone_size: -; d_call: TRBD1; v_call: TRBV28; j_call: TRBJ1-1; cdr3_aa: CASRSGQLEAFF; cdr3_nt: TGTGCCAGCAGATCGGGACAGCTTGAAGCTTTCTTT
clone_size: -; d_call: -; v_call: TRBV20-1; j_call: TRBJ1-1; cdr3_aa: CSARRQVEAFF; cdr3_nt: TGCAGTGCTCGGCGACAGGTTGAAGCTTTCTTT
clone_size: -; d_call: -; v_call: TRBV6-1; j_call: TRBJ2-7; cdr3_aa: CASSEALSGRTYEQYF; cdr3_nt: TGTGCCAGCAGTGAAGCCCTCTCGGGGAGGACCTACGAGCAGTACTTC
clone_size: -; d_call: -; v_call: TRBV9; j_call: TRBJ1-2; cdr3_aa: CASSVTETNYGYTF; cdr3_nt: TGTGCCAGCAGCGTAACGGAAACTAACTATGGCTACACCTTC
clone_size: -; d_call: -; v_call: TRBV5-4; j_call: TRBJ2-7; cdr3_aa: CASSLGTGPYSSYEQYF; cdr3_nt: TGTGCCAGCAGCTTAGGAACAGGTCCTTATAGCTCCTACGAGCAGTACTTC
clone_size: -; d_call: TRBD2; v_call: TRBV18; j_call: TRBJ2-3; cdr3_aa: CASSLFQRERGADTQYF; cdr3_nt: TGTGCCAGCTCACTTTTTCAGCGGGAGCGGGGTGCAGATACGCAGTATTTT
clone_size: once; d_call: -; v_call: TRBV6-1; j_call: TRBJ1-2; cdr3_aa: CASMQFSTYGYTF; cdr3_nt: TGTGCCAGCATGCAGTTCTCAACCTATGGCTACACCTTC
clone_size: -; d_call: TRBD2; v_call: TRBV27; j_call: TRBJ2-7; cdr3_aa: CASSSRLAGESYEQYF; cdr3_nt: TGTGCCAGCAGTTCCCGACTAGCGGGAGAGAGCTACGAGCAGTACTTC
clone_size: -; d_call: TRBD1; v_call: TRBV2; j_call: TRBJ2-7; cdr3_aa: CASSERGQYEQYF; cdr3_nt: TGTGCCAGCAGTGAAAGGGGGCAGTACGAGCAGTACTTC
clone_size: -; d_call: -; v_call: TRBV9; j_call: TRBJ1-4; cdr3_aa: CASSVNDRAREKLFF; cdr3_nt: TGTGCCAGCAGCGTAAACGACCGAGCTCGCGAAAAACTGTTTTTT
clone_size: -; d_call: TRBD2; v_call: TRBV28; j_call: TRBJ2-7; cdr3_aa: CASSTPSGTLRYEQYF; cdr3_nt: TGTGCCAGCAGTACCCCTAGCGGGACCCTCCGGTACGAGCAGTACTTC
clone_size: -; d_call: -; v_call: TRBV21-1; j_call: TRBJ2-1; cdr3_aa: CASSKEGSGGSYNEQFF; cdr3_nt: TGTGCCAGCAGCAAAGAGGGAAGTGGGGGCTCCTACAATGAGCAGTTCTTC
clone_size: -; d_call: -; v_call: TRBV5-4; j_call: TRBJ2-3; cdr3_aa: CASSSSADSSTDTQYF; cdr3_nt: TGTGCCAGCAGCTCATCAGCGGATTCTAGCACAGATACGCAGTATTTT
clone_size: few; d_call: -; v_call: TRBV7-9; j_call: TRBJ2-7; cdr3_aa: CASSLTGYEQYF; cdr3_nt: TGTGCCAGCAGCTTAACTGGGTACGAGCAGTACTTC
clone_size: -; d_call: TRBD1; v_call: TRBV5-1; j_call: TRBJ2-7; cdr3_aa: CASTATGQAYEQYF; cdr3_nt: TGCGCCAGCACCGCCACGGGACAGGCCTACGAGCAGTACTTC
clone_size: -; d_call: -; v_call: TRBV14; j_call: TRBJ2-3; cdr3_aa: CASSQAKGGTDTQYF; cdr3_nt: TGTGCCAGCAGCCAAGCCAAAGGGGGCACAGATACGCAGTATTTT